The rows below give T cell receptor beta chains drawn from one sample of a study of regulatory T cells in long-lasting Graves disease. Via MiXCR, TCRdb re-called the multiplex PCR reads, giving one row per CDR3 protein. This sample yields about 350,000 distinct CDR3 sequences, of which 15% to 20% are seen a single time; 20% belongs to the top ten. A further study also used this sample, focusing on T cells in Graves' hyperthyroidism and ophthalmopathy.

Material: peripheral blood mononuclear cells (PBMCs), obtained at new diagnosis, from a patient treated with antithyroid drugs. These receptors came from a woman aged 18-30 years with Graves disease. Each CDR3 is given with its conserved first and last residue. D genes are given only for firm matches. Rows may omit the clone size; those that give it use once, few, many or a size class.

CDR3: CASSVALGGNEQFF; DNA: TGTGCCAGCAGCGTTGCTTTGGGAGGCAATGAGCAGTTCTTC; D: -; V: TRBV9; size: many; J: TRBJ2-1
CDR3: CASSPGTVNTEAFF; DNA: TGCGCCAGCAGCCCAGGGACAGTCAACACTGAAGCTTTCTTT; D: TRBD1; V: TRBV5-1; size: many; J: TRBJ1-1
CDR3: CASSFSAANTGELFF; DNA: TGCGCCAGCAGCTTTTCGGCGGCGAACACCGGGGAGCTGTTTTTT; D: -; V: TRBV5-1; size: -; J: TRBJ2-2
CDR3: CASSLWRELSGELFF; DNA: TGCGCCAGCAGCTTATGGCGGGAGTTATCCGGGGAGCTGTTTTTT; D: TRBD2; V: TRBV5-1; size: -; J: TRBJ2-2
CDR3: CASRSGDRGPYEQYF; DNA: TGTGCCAGCAGGTCAGGAGACAGGGGACCCTACGAGCAGTACTTC; D: TRBD1; V: TRBV7-9; size: many; J: TRBJ2-7
CDR3: CASSSSGGAGVEQFF; DNA: TGTGCCAGCAGTTCAAGCGGGGGGGCCGGGGTTGAGCAGTTCTTC; D: TRBD2; V: TRBV6-9; size: few; J: TRBJ2-1
CDR3: CSVTAGTGLNQPQHF; DNA: TGCAGCGTCACTGCCGGGACGGGACTCAATCAGCCCCAGCATTTT; D: -; V: TRBV29-1; size: many; J: TRBJ1-5
CDR3: CASSTRDRDGYTF; DNA: TGCGCCAGCAGCACCCGGGACAGGGACGGCTACACCTTC; D: TRBD1; V: TRBV5-1; size: -; J: TRBJ1-2
CDR3: CASSLGGDSVTGELFF; DNA: TGTGCCAGTAGCCTAGGGGGGGATTCAGTCACCGGGGAGCTGTTTTTT; D: -; V: TRBV19; size: few; J: TRBJ2-2
CDR3: CASSPTGVYNTEAFF; DNA: TGTGCCAGCAGCCCGACAGGGGTCTATAACACTGAAGCTTTCTTT; D: TRBD1; V: TRBV3-1; size: many; J: TRBJ1-1
CDR3: CASSRIIAGGREGNEQFF; DNA: TGTGCCAGCAGCCGGATTATAGCGGGGGGGCGAGAGGGAAATGAGCAGTTCTTC; D: TRBD2; V: TRBV3-1; size: many; J: TRBJ2-1
CDR3: CASVRGSDNSPLHF; DNA: TGTGCCAGCGTGCGAGGGTCAGATAATTCACCCCTCCACTTT; D: -; V: TRBV2; size: many; J: TRBJ1-6
CDR3: CASSLWVWGRNTEAFF; DNA: TGTGCCAGCAGTTTATGGGTGTGGGGACGGAACACTGAAGCTTTCTTT; D: -; V: TRBV28; size: -; J: TRBJ1-1
CDR3: CASSYVFRPGVTEAFF; DNA: TGTGCCAGCAGTTACGTCTTTCGGCCGGGAGTCACTGAAGCTTTCTTT; D: -; V: TRBV6-5; size: many; J: TRBJ1-1
CDR3: CSASRQGNQPQHF; DNA: TGCAGTGCTAGTAGACAGGGCAATCAGCCCCAGCATTTT; D: -; V: TRBV20-1; size: many; J: TRBJ1-5
CDR3: CASRGGGYRATDTQYF; DNA: TGTGCCAGCAGAGGGGGGGGCTATCGGGCCACAGATACGCAGTATTTT; D: -; V: TRBV13; size: many; J: TRBJ2-3
CDR3: CASSLDVQGTNNEQFF; DNA: TGCGCCAGCAGCTTGGACGTACAGGGGACTAACAATGAGCAGTTCTTC; D: -; V: TRBV5-1; size: many; J: TRBJ2-1
CDR3: CSARPAVNQPQHF; DNA: TGCAGTGCTAGACCGGCAGTTAATCAGCCCCAGCATTTT; D: -; V: TRBV20-1; size: many; J: TRBJ1-5
CDR3: CASSLASGGVNSPLHF; DNA: TGCGCCAGCAGCTTGGCCTCAGGGGGAGTTAATTCACCCCTCCACTTT; D: TRBD1; V: TRBV5-1; size: -; J: TRBJ1-6
CDR3: CASSLVQSETQYF; DNA: TGCGCCAGCAGCTTGGTCCAAAGTGAGACCCAGTACTTC; D: -; V: TRBV5-1; size: -; J: TRBJ2-5
CDR3: CASSLIGGSGDTDTQYF; DNA: TGTGCCAGCAGTCTCATAGGGGGAAGCGGGGACACAGATACGCAGTATTTT; D: -; V: TRBV3-1; size: few; J: TRBJ2-3
CDR3: CASSPRTWISGSYTQYF; DNA: TGCGCCAGCAGCCCGAGGACCTGGATTAGCGGGAGTTATACGCAGTATTTT; D: TRBD2; V: TRBV5-1; size: many; J: TRBJ2-3